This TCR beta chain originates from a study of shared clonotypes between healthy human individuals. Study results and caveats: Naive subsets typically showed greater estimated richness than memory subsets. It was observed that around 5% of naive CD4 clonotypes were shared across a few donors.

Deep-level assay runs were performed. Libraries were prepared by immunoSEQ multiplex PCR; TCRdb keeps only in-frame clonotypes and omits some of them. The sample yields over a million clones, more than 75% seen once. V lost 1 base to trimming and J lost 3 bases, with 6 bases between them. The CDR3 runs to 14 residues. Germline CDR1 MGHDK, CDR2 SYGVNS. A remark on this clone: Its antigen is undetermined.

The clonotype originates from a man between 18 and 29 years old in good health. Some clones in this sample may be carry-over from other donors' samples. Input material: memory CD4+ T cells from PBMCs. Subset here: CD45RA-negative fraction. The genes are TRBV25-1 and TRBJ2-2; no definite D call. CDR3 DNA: TGTGCCAGCAGTGAATGGACGGACACCGGGGAGCTGTTTTTT. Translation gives CASSEWTDTGELFF.